This T cell receptor beta chain is drawn from a study of T cell repertoires in ileal Crohn's disease. Study details: Surgery for a complication: stricturing in 61%, penetrating in about 39%.

Study-level points and caveats: Sorted CD8 T cells held more high-frequency clones than CD4. All patients with clonality above 26.8% had endoscopic recurrence.

Sequencing used immunoSEQ multiplex PCR; TCRdb keeps in-frame clones, though not all of them. This sample has some 10,000 clones; about 76% occur once, and the top ten carry about 4.5%. This clone was seen only a few times. Its antigen is undetermined. The junction shows a germline mismatch at one end, possibly a read error. CDR1 is LNHDA, CDR2 SQIVND, per germline (reference sequence). This CDR3 region has 12 residues. This TCR derives from an adult with Crohn's disease. The V call is TRBV19, the J call TRBJ1-2, with unresolved D. The source material was ileal tissue. The CDR3: CASTTSTTVLKF. The CDR3, as DNA: TGTGCCAGTACGACATCCACCACCGTTTTAAAATTC. The full variable domain, rest sourced from reference TRBV19 and TRBJ1-2, is DGGITQSPKYLFRKEGQNVTLSCEQNLNHDAMYWYRQDPGQGLRLIYYSQIVNDFQKGDIAEGYSVSREKKESFPLTVTSAQKNPTAFYLCASTTSTTVLKFGSGTRLTVV.